The rows below give T cell receptor beta chains drawn from one sample of a study of technical replicates of blood from several donors. Data came from immunoSEQ multiplex PCR; TCRdb stores just in-frame clones and leaves some out. The sample holds 60,000 to 90,000 clones, 95% to 97% seen once. Sequenced sample: T cells isolated from PBMCs. The receptors originated from a human donor in good health. CDR3s include the opening cysteine and the closing phenylalanine or tryptophan. The D gene is left open where the match is weak. Size is stated for part of the rows, as once, few or many counts, or as a class when the clone is expanded.

>.|TRBJ1-6|.|TRBV11-3
CASSPGVSNSPLHF
TGTGCCAGCAGCCCAGGGGTAAGTAATTCACCCCTCCACTTT
>.|TRBJ2-7|.|TRBV7-9
CASGLTTYEQYF
TGTGCCAGCGGACTAACCACCTACGAGCAGTACTTC
>once|TRBJ2-2|.|TRBV28
CASRTGQAHPGGLFF
TGTGCCAGCAGGACGGGACAGGCCCATCCGGGAGGGCTGTTTTTT
>.|TRBJ2-5|.|TRBV7-9
CASSSTYRGEFQETQYF
TGTGCCAGCAGCTCCACTTACCGCGGAGAGTTCCAAGAGACCCAGTACTTC
>.|TRBJ2-7|TRBD1|TRBV19
CASSARTGETYEQYF
TGTGCCAGTAGTGCCAGGACAGGGGAAACATACGAGCAGTACTTC
>.|TRBJ2-7|TRBD1|TRBV7-9
CASRGRTGENYEQYF
TGTGCCAGCAGGGGACGGACAGGAGAGAATTACGAGCAGTACTTC
>.|TRBJ2-1|TRBD1|TRBV6-1
CASSIQGAKGNEQFF
TGTGCCAGCAGTATCCAGGGGGCAAAGGGTAATGAGCAGTTCTTC
>.|TRBJ2-2|TRBD2|TRBV28
CASSLRGGSGAGELFF
TGTGCCAGCAGTTTACGGGGCGGGAGTGGGGCCGGGGAGCTGTTTTTT
>.|TRBJ2-7|.|TRBV5-1
CASSLRRAGSSYEQYF
TGCGCCAGCAGCTTGCGGAGGGCGGGGTCCTCCTACGAGCAGTACTTC
>.|TRBJ2-1|.|TRBV5-8
CASQQGTSSYNEQFF
TGTGCCAGTCAACAGGGGACTAGCTCCTACAATGAGCAGTTCTTC
>.|TRBJ1-2|TRBD1|TRBV5-1
CASSQGDRFYGYTF
TGCGCCAGCAGCCAAGGGGACAGGTTCTATGGCTACACCTTC
>once|TRBJ1-1|TRBD1|TRBV20-1
CSAYRGTEAFF
TGCAGTGCTTACAGGGGAACTGAAGCTTTCTTT
>.|TRBJ1-4|.|TRBV5-6
CASSAQQVSATNEKLFF
TGTGCCAGCAGCGCACAACAAGTCTCTGCAACTAATGAAAAACTGTTTTTT
>.|TRBJ1-1|TRBD1|TRBV6-5
CASQGGSEAFF
TGTGCCAGCCAGGGGGGCAGTGAAGCTTTCTTT
>.|TRBJ2-7|TRBD1|TRBV27
CASSFTQGADEQYF
TGTGCCAGCAGTTTCACACAGGGGGCCGACGAGCAGTACTTC
>.|TRBJ1-2|TRBD1|TRBV6-5
CASSYSGTGGGGYTF
TGTGCCAGCAGTTACTCCGGGACAGGGGGGGGTGGCTACACCTTC
>.|TRBJ2-5|TRBD1|TRBV29-1
CSVEGDRSKIQETQYF
TGCAGCGTTGAAGGGGACAGATCCAAGATCCAAGAGACCCAGTACTTC
>.|TRBJ2-2|TRBD1|TRBV27
CASRAPVYRGQGIAGELFF
TGTGCCAGCAGGGCCCCCGTTTACCGGGGACAGGGTATTGCCGGGGAGCTGTTTTTT
>.|TRBJ1-2|.|TRBV27
CASSLRSQGRYGYTF
TGTGCCAGCAGTTTACGTAGCCAGGGCAGGTATGGCTACACCTTC